These 14 T cell receptor beta chains were all obtained from the same sample, sequenced in a study of cytotoxic CD8 clonotypes in ibrutinib-treated CLL. TCRdb keeps only in-frame clones here, not all; method: immunoSEQ multiplex PCR. The sample holds about 160,000 clones, more than 75% seen once. This specimen was PBMCs, taken after 12 months of ibrutinib treatment. The source is a human donor with chronic lymphocytic leukemia.

V usage is TRBV25-1 and J usage is TRBJ1-6; possibly TRBD1 for D (5 bases). Between the trimmed V and J ends, which lost 4 bases and 13 bases, there was a span of 17 bases. The CDR3 contains 14 residues. Per germline, CDR1 MGHDK and CDR2 SYGVNS. The DNA for the CDR3 is TGTGCCAGCAGTGGAGACCTAATCTCAGGGCCCCTCCACTTT. Translated: CASSGDLISGPLHF. Full variable domain (missing parts from reference TRBV25-1 and TRBJ1-6): EADIYQTPRYLVIGTGKKITLECSQTMGHDKMYWYQQDPGMELHLIHYSYGVNSTEKGDLSSESTVSRIRTEHFPLTLESARPSHTSQYLCASSGDLISGPLHFGNGTRLTVT.

The rearrangement uses TRBV28 and TRBJ1-5; 8 bases align to TRBD1. Germline V gene sequence: CDR1 MDHEN, CDR2 SYDVKM. CDR3 length equals 14 residues. The V segment lost 6 bases and the J segment 4 bases; nucleotides outside the gene matches: 5. CDR3 in DNA: TGTGCCAGCAGCAATACAGGGGGGAATCAGCCCCAGCATTTT. This sequence encodes CASSNTGGNQPQHF.

The rearrangement links TRBV21-1 to TRBJ2-4; the DNA was not used to check the table's D call, TRBD2. TRBV21-1 is given as a pseudogene. This CDR3 region has 16 residues. The CDR3 sequence: CASSPRLPVAKNIQYF. CDR3 nucleotide sequence: TGTGCCAGCAGCCCACGACTACCTGTAGCCAAAAACATTCAGTACTTC.

The chain employs TRBV6-6 and TRBJ2-2; D remains unclear. V gave up 6 bases and J gave up 7 bases, with 15 bases separating them. The CDR3 has 14 amino acids. CDR1 and CDR2 (germline): MNHNY, SVGAGI (reference sequence). CDR3 in DNA: TGTGCCAGCAGCTACCCTGTGGGAAACGGGGAGCTGTTTTTT. This codes for CASSYPVGNGELFF.

The chain recombines TRBV5-1 with TRBJ1-1; D perhaps matches TRBD1 (5 bases). CDR3 length: 16 amino acids. Trimming left V 0 bases short and J 0 bases short, with 12 bases between. Germline V lookup: CDR1 SGHRS, CDR2 YFSETQ. This CDR3 is CASSLGFGAMNTEAFF. The CDR3 region has the DNA TGCGCCAGCAGCTTGGGGTTTGGGGCAATGAACACTGAAGCTTTCTTT.

A note on this clone: The DNA is omitted, as the CDR3 cannot be located on it reliably, and the CDR3 follows TCRdb's listing. The V and J genes are TRBV28 and TRBJ2-7; the table's D call, TRBD2, has no DNA check behind it. The germline V gene encodes CDR1 MDHEN and CDR2 SYDVKM. The CDR3 totals 16 residues, both ends included. The CDR3 loop is CASSSSWRVSSYEQYF.

The V call is TRBV19, the J call TRBJ2-7; 8 bases line up with TRBD1. The CDR3 consists of 14 residues. V gave up 5 bases and J gave up 2 bases; unmatched junction bases: 5. From germline, CDR1 is LNHDA and CDR2 SQIVND (reference sequence). The CDR3 here is CASSPQQGAYEQYF. The CDR3 coding sequence is TGTGCCAGTAGTCCTCAACAGGGGGCCTACGAGCAGTACTTC.

Comment on this clone: The identical CDR3 is also encoded by other nucleotide sequences in the sample. The chain employs TRBV18 and TRBJ1-1; TRBD1 might be the D (5 bases). CDR3 size: 14 residues. Per the germline V gene, CDR1 is KGHSH and CDR2 is LQKENI. Trimming cost V 6 bases and J 5 bases, with 16 bases left between them. The CDR3 spells CASSPSQSGTEAFF. The DNA for the CDR3 is TGTGCCAGCTCCCCCTCCCAGTCAGGGACTGAAGCTTTCTTT.

This clone was counted a single time. The chain has TRBV10-3 and TRBJ1-3; a possible D gene is TRBD1 (5 bases). CDR3 size: 15 residues. CDR1 and CDR2 from the germline V gene are ENHRY and SYGVKD. V was cut by 6 bases and J by 0 bases, with 12 bases left in between. The CDR3 DNA reads TGTGCCATCAGAAGCGAGGGGAACTCTGGAAACACCATATATTTT. Its translation: CAIRSEGNSGNTIYF.

The J gene is TRBJ2-2, the V gene TRBV10-3; D uncertain. V dropped 6 bases and J dropped 3 bases, with 14 bases sitting between them. Germline V CDR1 and CDR2: ENHRY, SYGVKD. The CDR3 has 15 amino acids. The CDR3 nucleotides read TGTGCCATCAGGTTAAAGCCAGGCGACACCGGGGAGCTGTTTTTT. Translating gives CAIRLKPGDTGELFF.

This sequence joins TRBV19 and TRBJ2-2; 12 bases agree with TRBD2. CDR3 length: 16 residues. The ends lost 5 bases at V and 7 bases at J; junction bases unmatched: 8. Germline V gene sequence: CDR1 LNHDA, CDR2 SQIVND (reference sequence). CDR3 nucleotide sequence: TGTGCCAGTAGTTCACCGGGACTAGCGGGTCTCGGGGAGCTGTTTTTT. Translation gives CASSSPGLAGLGELFF.

The V gene is TRBV5-1, the J gene TRBJ2-1, with 10 bases lining up with TRBD1. The V segment lost 5 bases and the J segment 2 bases; nucleotides outside the gene matches: 4. The length of the CDR3 is 15 residues. The germline V gene has CDR1 SGHRS and CDR2 YFSETQ. In nucleotides, the CDR3 is TGCGCCAGCAGGGGCGGACAGGGGGCCTACAATGAGCAGTTCTTC. This encodes CASRGGQGAYNEQFF.

The V gene is TRBV9, the J gene TRBJ2-5; D is possibly TRBD2 (5 bases). The germline V and J ends were trimmed by 3 bases and 5 bases, with 17 bases remaining between them. The CDR3 spans 15 residues. Germline V lookup: CDR1 SGDLS, CDR2 YYNGEE. CDR3 nucleotides: TGTGCCAGCAGCGCTAACGGGATTGACGGGGAGACCCAGTACTTC. The encoded protein is CASSANGIDGETQYF.

The chain is built from TRBV9 and TRBJ1-1, with 8 bases lining up with TRBD1. CDR1 SGDLS and CDR2 YYNGEE come from the germline V gene. With 0 bases clipped from V and 6 bases from J, the junction kept 16 bases outside the gene matches. There are 18 residues in the CDR3. CDR3 sequence (DNA): TGTGCCAGCAGCGTAGAACCCGGACAGGGAGGGACGGGCGCTGAAGCTTTCTTT. It translates to CASSVEPGQGGTGAEAFF.